The 3 T cell receptor beta chains reported below all come from one sample, sequenced in a study of shared clonotypes between healthy human individuals. The protocol was immunoSEQ multiplex PCR, while the TCRdb copy is restricted to in-frame clones and leaves out a portion. This table holds some 700,000 clones, 90% found once. The sample was memory CD8+ T cells from PBMCs. Subset reported: CD45RO+ cells pooled with CCR7-negative TemRA cells. The receptors were gathered from a young man in good health. Some clones in this sample may be carry-over from other donors' samples.

Remarks on this clone: The sample contains more than one DNA sequence encoding this CDR3. V usage is TRBV7-9 and J usage is TRBJ2-7; D not resolved. With 3 bases removed from V and 1 base from J, the gap between germline ends came to 7 bases. CDR1 is SEHNR, CDR2 FQNEAQ, per germline (reference sequence). The CDR3 totals 13 residues. CDR3 residues: CASSLGRSYEQYF. CDR3 in DNA: TGTGCCAGCAGCTTGGGTCGGTCCTACGAGCAGTACTTC.

The chain has TRBV19 and TRBJ1-4, with unresolved D. CDR3 size: 15 residues. Trimming pared 0 bases from V and 7 bases from J, leaving 12 bases between. CDR1 is LNHDA and CDR2 is SQIVND in the germline V gene (reference sequence). The CDR3 region has the DNA TGTGCCAGTAGTATAGATTGGAGGGCGGGTGAAAAACTGTTTTTT. It specifies CASSIDWRAGEKLFF.

The rearrangement links TRBV2 to TRBJ2-3; weak D call: TRBD1 (5 bases). Germline V gene sequence: CDR1 SNHLY, CDR2 FYNNEI. Trimming cost V 1 base and J 2 bases, with 13 bases left between them. CDR3 length: 16 amino acids. This CDR3 is CASSEGPGNITDTQYF. In DNA form, the CDR3 reads TGTGCCAGCAGTGAAGGGCCAGGGAATATCACAGATACGCAGTATTTT.